Following are 29 T cell receptor beta chains from one sample sequenced in a study of response to subunit inactivated influenza vaccine. TCRdb fed the RT-PCR reads into MiXCR, producing one record per CDR3 protein. The table has 500,000 to 600,000 distinct CDR3 sequences, about 11% seen once. A further study also used this sample, focusing on T cells expressing NK-cell markers. According to that study: The authors made TCR beta cDNA libraries by 5'RACE template switching. This switching added a universal primer site and UMIs.

The sample here was PBMCs from blood, taken on the day of vaccination. The origin of the receptors is a man aged 45-65 years who received an inactivated influenza vaccine.

The table lists this clonotype with a few counts. CDR3 nucleotide sequence: TGCGCCAGCAGCCAAGAAGGTGTCGGTTCTAATTCACCCCTCCACTTT. Amino acids: CASSQEGVGSNSPLHF. The chain recombines TRBV4-1 with TRBJ1-6; no definite D call. Germline V CDR1 and CDR2: MGHRA, YSYEKL. CDR3 length equals 16 residues. Deletions cut 0 bases from V and 6 bases from J, with 12 bases between.

This clonotype was recorded a few times. The rearrangement uses TRBV12-3 or TRBV12-4 and TRBJ2-2; the D gene is possibly TRBD1 (6 bases). CDR3 size: 16 residues. Trimming took 2 bases from V and 1 from J, leaving 11 bases between them. The CDR3 nucleotides are TGTGCCAGCAGTTTAAGGGGGACCCTGAACACCGGGGAGCTGTTTTTT. Residues: CASSLRGTLNTGELFF.

This clonotype was seen a few times. The gene calls are TRBV9 and TRBJ2-2; TRBD2 matches at 13 bases. The CDR3 runs 18 residues. V lost 4 bases, J lost 0 bases, and 6 bases stayed unmatched. Germline V lookup: CDR1 SGDLS, CDR2 YYNGEE. CDR3 sequence: CASSRTTSGRSNTGELFF. The CDR3 DNA sequence: TGTGCCAGCAGCCGTACGACTAGCGGGAGGTCGAACACCGGGGAGCTGTTTTTT.

This clonotype turned up a few times. The rearrangement links TRBV7-2 to TRBJ2-1; 8 bases are a match to TRBD2. Germline values: CDR1 SGHTA, CDR2 FQGNSA. With 3 bases clipped from V and 2 bases from J, the junction kept 9 bases outside the gene matches. The CDR3 spans 17 residues. The CDR3 protein is CASSFTTSGLTYNEQFF. The CDR3 DNA reads TGTGCCAGCAGCTTCACAACTAGCGGCCTGACCTACAATGAGCAGTTCTTC.

The chain couples TRBV7-3 to TRBJ2-7; a weak D match, TRBD2 (5 bases). Trimming pared 5 bases from V and 2 bases from J, leaving 19 bases between. CDR1 and CDR2 (germline): SGHTA, FQGTGA. The CDR3 totals 16 residues. CDR3 DNA sequence: TGTGCCAGCAGCGATATTGACGGGAATTCCCCCTACGAGCAGTACTTC. Its translation is CASSDIDGNSPYEQYF.

The table lists this clonotype with a few counts. This sequence joins TRBV4-1 and TRBJ2-7; the match to TRBD2 covers 8 bases. J gave up 6 bases and V 1 base, and 8 bases lay outside the gene matches. CDR3 length equals 15 residues. Per the germline V gene, CDR1 is MGHRA and CDR2 is YSYEKL. CDR3 sequence (DNA): TGCGCCAGCAGCCAAGTGACTAGCGTCGGGTCCGAGCAGTACTTC. This translates into CASSQVTSVGSEQYF.

This clonotype was observed a handful of times. This chain connects TRBV4-2 to TRBJ2-2; D is unresolved. Germline V CDR1 and CDR2: LGHNA, YNFKEQ. V gave up 5 bases and J gave up 0 bases, with 10 bases separating them. The CDR3 has 15 amino acids. The CDR3 sequence: CASSITRTNTGELFF. In DNA, the CDR3 is TGTGCCAGCAGCATTACAAGAACGAACACCGGGGAGCTGTTTTTT.

The chain joins TRBV27 to TRBJ1-6, with no clear D. Deletions cut 2 bases from V and 9 bases from J, with 5 bases between. This CDR3 is built from 12 residues. In germline, CDR1 is MNHEY, CDR2 SMNVEV (reference sequence). DNA for the CDR3: TGTGCCAGCAGTTTAATCGGTTCACCCCTCCACTTT. Translation: CASSLIGSPLHF.

This clonotype has a handful of counts. The V gene is TRBV12-3 or TRBV12-4, the J gene TRBJ2-1; 7 bases align to TRBD1. The CDR3 runs 16 residues. With 7 bases clipped from V and 3 bases from J, the junction kept 12 bases outside the gene matches. CDR3 coding DNA: TGTGCCAGCACAGAAAGAACAGGGGACGGCTACAATGAGCAGTTCTTC. Protein product: CASTERTGDGYNEQFF.

This clonotype was observed at least ten times. The chain combines TRBV9 with TRBJ1-1; D ambiguous. From germline, CDR1 is SGDLS and CDR2 YYNGEE. Trimming shortened V by 0 bases and J by 2 bases, and 5 bases separated the two germline ends. The CDR3 length is 13 residues. CDR3 DNA sequence: TGTGCCAGCAGCGTAGGTAGCAACACTGAAGCTTTCTTT. Translated: CASSVGSNTEAFF. The entire variable domain, with the rest obtained from reference TRBV9 and TRBJ1-1, is as follows: DSGVTQTPKHLITATGQRVTLRCSPRSGDLSVYWYQQSLDQGLQFLIQYYNGEERAKGNILERFSAQQFPDLHSELNLSSLELGDSALYFCASSVGSNTEAFFGQGTRLTVV.

This clonotype has only a few counts. This rearrangement joins TRBV20-1 to TRBJ2-5; TRBD1 agrees at 7 bases. V shed 6 bases and J 5 bases; nucleotides not matched to a gene: 12. This CDR3 comprises 14 residues. Germline assignment: CDR1 DFQATT and CDR2 SNEGSKA (reference sequence). The CDR3: CSAEDRVLGETQYF. CDR3 coding DNA: TGCAGTGCCGAAGACAGGGTACTTGGGGAGACCCAGTACTTC.

This clonotype was detected a few times. The J gene is TRBJ2-7, the V gene TRBV9, with D maybe TRBD1 (6 bases). The CDR3 is 15 amino acids. In germline, CDR1 is SGDLS, CDR2 YYNGEE. Trimming shortened V by 3 bases and J by 3 bases, and 16 bases separated the two germline ends. The CDR3 protein is CASSAQGLEDYEQYF. The CDR3 bases are TGTGCCAGCAGCGCACAGGGATTGGAAGACTACGAGCAGTACTTC.

The rearrangement links TRBV12-3 or TRBV12-4 to TRBJ2-7, with TRBD2 identical over 7 bases. CDR3 length equals 15 residues. Trimming removed 1 base from V and 6 bases from J; junction bases left unmatched: 9. The CDR3 DNA reads TGTGCCAGCAGTTTAGAAGGGCGGGGGATCCTCGAGCAGTACTTC. Amino acids: CASSLEGRGILEQYF.

In its sample, this clonotype was seen a few times. The CDR3 DNA reads as TGTGCCAGCAGCTTAGCGCCCGGACACTATGGCTACACCTTC. Protein sequence: CASSLAPGHYGYTF. The V call is TRBV7-2, the J call TRBJ1-2; no clear D gene. The CDR3 consists of 14 residues. Germline V gene lookup returns CDR1 SGHTA and CDR2 FQGNSA. Trimming took off 0 bases at V and 3 bases at J, with 8 bases between the two ends.

This clonotype was counted a few times. The chain links TRBV20-1 to TRBJ2-7; tentatively, D is TRBD2 (6 bases). V dropped 7 bases and J dropped 2 bases, with 15 bases sitting between them. The CDR3 loop spans 13 amino acids. The germline CDR1 and CDR2 sequences are DFQATT and SNEGSKA (reference sequence). Written as DNA, the CDR3 is TGCAGTGTTCGTAGCGGTAGGGCCTACGAGCAGTACTTC. Translating it yields CSVRSGRAYEQYF.

This clonotype was seen repeatedly, ten times or more. V and J are TRBV6-2 or TRBV6-3 and TRBJ2-7; unclear D gene. The V end lost 2 bases, the J end lost 1 base, and 9 bases lay between the germline ends. Looked up from germline, CDR1 is MNHEY and CDR2 is SVGEGT. This CDR3 is built from 14 residues. The chain's CDR3 is CASSYGIPSYEQYF. The CDR3 DNA follows: TGTGCCAGCAGTTACGGGATACCTTCCTACGAGCAGTACTTC.

A few counts support this clonotype. The chain carries TRBV29-1 and TRBJ2-4; maybe TRBD2 (5 bases). The germline V gene has CDR1 SQVTM and CDR2 ANQGSEA. The CDR3 loop spans 16 amino acids. Trimming shortened V by 4 bases and J by 7 bases, and 23 bases separated the two germline ends. The chain's CDR3 is CSVVLAVSGLENIQYF. The CDR3 nucleotides are TGCAGCGTTGTTCTAGCCGTGTCTGGGTTGGAGAACATTCAGTACTTC.

V is TRBV5-6 and J is TRBJ2-2; no definite D call. Germline V gene lookup returns CDR1 SGHDT and CDR2 YYEEEE. The CDR3 loop spans 15 amino acids. Trimming shortened V by 3 bases and J by 6 bases, and 15 bases separated the two germline ends. The CDR3 sequence: CASSSVPAGAGELFF. The CDR3 coding sequence is TGTGCCAGCAGCTCGGTCCCAGCAGGCGCCGGGGAGCTGTTTTTT.

This clonotype has a handful of counts. The rearrangement uses TRBV29-1 and TRBJ2-5, with a possible D match to TRBD2 (6 bases). Trimming shortened V by 4 bases and J by 3 bases, and 15 bases separated the two germline ends. The length of the CDR3 is 14 residues. CDR1 and CDR2 (germline): SQVTM, ANQGSEA. DNA of the CDR3: TGCAGCGTTGTGGGACTGGCGGGGAAAGAGACCCAGTACTTC. It translates to CSVVGLAGKETQYF.

The chain links TRBV20-1 to TRBJ1-1; possible D gene TRBD1, 5 bases. The CDR3 covers 14 residues. Germline V CDR1 and CDR2: DFQATT, SNEGSKA (reference sequence). V lost 6 bases and J lost 6, with 20 bases in between. The CDR3 DNA sequence: TGCAGTGCCCGGGACCCCTTAGTTTGGGCTGAAGCTTTCTTT. It yields the protein CSARDPLVWAEAFF.

The rearrangement uses TRBV6-1 and TRBJ2-2; D remains ambiguous. This CDR3 is built from 12 residues. Germline-derived CDR1 and CDR2 are MNHNS and SASEGT. The V end was cut by 7 bases, the J end by 6 bases, with 9 bases between. CDR3 bases: TGTGCCAGCAAGGTGATTGCCGGGGAGCTGTTTTTT. Its protein is CASKVIAGELFF.

Many counts were recorded for this clonotype. V and J are TRBV28 and TRBJ2-1; no clear D gene. This CDR3 is built from 11 residues. The germline V and J ends were trimmed by 9 bases and 4 bases, with 7 bases remaining between them. CDR1 and CDR2 from the germline V gene are MDHEN and SYDVKM. The CDR3 DNA sequence: TGTGCCAGTAGATATTACAATGAGCAGTTCTTC. Its translation: CASRYYNEQFF.

The rearrangement links TRBV18 to TRBJ2-3; D ambiguous. From germline, CDR1 is KGHSH and CDR2 LQKENI. CDR3 size: 14 residues. V was pared by 3 bases and J by 2 bases, with 9 bases between. The CDR3 sequence is CASSPSSNTDTQYF. The CDR3 DNA reads TGTGCCAGCTCACCGAGTTCTAACACAGATACGCAGTATTTT. The full variable domain, completed using reference TRBV18 and TRBJ2-3, is NAGVMQNPRHLVRRRGQEARLRCSPMKGHSHVYWYRQLPEEGLKFMVYLQKENIIDESGMPKERFSAEFPKEGPSILRIQQVVRGDSAAYFCASSPSSNTDTQYFGPGTRLTVL.

A few counts support this clonotype. The chain joins TRBV29-1 to TRBJ2-7; 11 nucleotides align to TRBD2. The CDR3 loop spans 14 amino acids. V lost 3 bases to trimming and J lost 2 bases; unmatched junction nucleotides: 3. Germline CDR1 and CDR2: SQVTM and ANQGSEA. CDR3 DNA sequence: TGCAGCGTTGATGGGACTAGCGGAACCTACGAGCAGTACTTC. It is translated as CSVDGTSGTYEQYF.

This clonotype was seen only a few times. This chain connects TRBV6-5 to TRBJ2-3; D remains unclear. Germline V gene sequence: CDR1 MNHEY, CDR2 SVGAGI. The ends were cut back, 2 bases at V and 2 bases at J, with 11 bases in the middle. The CDR3 covers 15 residues. CDR3 in DNA: TGTGCCAGCAGTTACCTGCGGCAGGACACAGATACGCAGTATTTT. Protein: CASSYLRQDTDTQYF.

There are many counts of this clonotype. The CDR3 DNA sequence: TGTGCCAGCAGCCAGGGCAAAAGAACAGATACGCAGTATTTT. This sequence encodes CASSQGKRTDTQYF. The chain uses TRBV3-1 and TRBJ2-3; D uncertain. V lost 3 bases and J 3 bases, leaving 10 bases between the germline ends. The CDR3 sequence is 14 residues long. The germline CDR1 and CDR2 sequences are LGHDT and YNNKEL (reference sequence).

V is TRBV5-1 and J is TRBJ1-2; no firm D call. The length of the CDR3 is 12 residues. CDR1 is SGHRS and CDR2 is YFSETQ in the germline V gene. V was cut by 4 bases and J by 5 bases, with 9 bases left in between. Here the CDR3 DNA reads TGCGCCAGCAGCACTGACCAGTATGGCTACACCTTC. Translated: CASSTDQYGYTF. Combining the CDR3 with reference TRBV5-1 and TRBJ1-2 gives the whole variable domain KAGVTQTPRYLIKTRGQQVTLSCSPISGHRSVSWYQQTPGQGLQFLFEYFSETQRNKGNFPGRFSGRQFSNSRSEMNVSTLELGDSALYLCASSTDQYGYTFGSGTRLTVV.

This clonotype has just a few counts. The chain uses TRBV7-2 and TRBJ2-1; 8 bases align to TRBD2. CDR1 is SGHTA and CDR2 is FQGNSA in the germline V gene. The CDR3 length is 12 residues. V shed 3 bases, J shed 11 bases, and the junction held 3 bases outside the gene matches. The chain's CDR3 is CASSFVAGKQFF. For the CDR3, the DNA is TGTGCCAGCAGCTTTGTAGCGGGGAAGCAGTTCTTC.

The table lists this clonotype with a few counts. This sequence joins TRBV5-1 and TRBJ2-5; 11 bases fit TRBD2. The CDR3 runs to 17 residues. V dropped 0 bases and J dropped 2; count of bases not matched to a gene: 6. The germline V gene encodes CDR1 SGHRS and CDR2 YFSETQ. The CDR3 here is CASSLVLAGGRQETQYF. The DNA of the CDR3 is TGCGCCAGCAGCTTGGTTCTAGCGGGGGGCCGGCAAGAGACCCAGTACTTC.